The 24 T cell receptor beta chains reported below all come from one sample, sequenced in a study of blood T cell repertoires in COVID-19. TCRdb keeps only in-frame clones here, not all; method: immunoSEQ multiplex PCR. There are approximately 270,000 clones in the sample; about 85% occur only once, and around 1% lies in the top ten. Material: peripheral blood. All receptors come from a human donor with COVID-19, enrolled during active disease. The donor label of this sample is uncertain.

On this clone: At one boundary the junction diverges from the germline segment, which might be a read error. The chain joins TRBV2 to TRBJ2-1, with TRBD2 matching 7 bases. The CDR3 is made up of 15 amino acids. CDR1 and CDR2 (germline): SNHLY, FYNNEI. The CDR3 is CASSRLGEGYSEQFF. For the CDR3, the DNA is TGTGCCAGCAGTCGTTTGGGGGAGGGTTACAGTGAGCAGTTCTTC.

The CDR3 DNA follows: TGTGCCAGCAGCTTAATGCGGGAGGCCCCCGAGCAGTACTTC. Translation gives CASSLMREAPEQYF. V gene TRBV7-3 combines with J gene TRBJ2-7; 8 nucleotides match TRBD2. The CDR3 is 14 residues long. Germline V gene sequence: CDR1 SGHTA, CDR2 FQGTGA. J lost 6 bases, V lost 1 base, and 5 bases had no gene match.

The count of this clone is one. J is TRBJ1-1 and V is TRBV7-9; D gene uncertain. The germline V gene encodes CDR1 SEHNR and CDR2 FQNEAQ (reference sequence). This CDR3 region has 14 residues. V dropped 8 bases and J dropped 0 bases, with 13 bases sitting between them. CDR3 coding DNA: TGTGCCAGCGGGAGGACCGCGATGAACACTGAAGCTTTCTTT. This sequence encodes CASGRTAMNTEAFF.

The rearrangement links TRBV5-1 to TRBJ2-5; D call uncertain. Germline V gives CDR1 SGHRS, CDR2 YFSETQ. The ends were cut back, 2 bases at V and 1 base at J, with 3 bases in the middle. The CDR3 has 12 amino acids. The DNA for the CDR3 is TGCGCCAGCAGCTTCCGCCAAGAGACCCAGTACTTC. Its translation: CASSFRQETQYF. The variable domain in full, with the rest retrieved from reference TRBV5-1 and TRBJ2-5, is KAGVTQTPRYLIKTRGQQVTLSCSPISGHRSVSWYQQTPGQGLQFLFEYFSETQRNKGNFPGRFSGRQFSNSRSEMNVSTLELGDSALYLCASSFRQETQYFGPGTRLLVL.

The rearrangement joins TRBV6-5 to TRBJ1-2; 7 bases agree with TRBD1. The CDR3 contains 14 residues. V gave up 6 bases and J gave up 5 bases; unmatched junction bases: 9. Germline V gives CDR1 MNHEY, CDR2 SVGAGI. DNA for the CDR3: TGTGCCAGCAGACGACAGGGTTCGAAGTATGGCTACACCTTC. Its protein product is CASRRQGSKYGYTF.

The genes are TRBV25-1 and TRBJ1-5, with unresolved D. CDR1 MGHDK and CDR2 SYGVNS come from the germline V gene. Trimming shortened V by 6 bases and J by 5 bases, and 11 bases separated the two germline ends. The CDR3 is 13 amino acids. CDR3 protein: CASRGPIDQPQHF. CDR3 sequence (DNA): TGTGCCAGCAGGGGCCCCATTGATCAGCCCCAGCATTTT.

The V call is TRBV4-2, the J call TRBJ2-7; no reliable D call. The CDR3 covers 12 residues. Trimming cost V 0 bases and J 4 bases, with 4 bases left between them. Per the germline V gene, CDR1 is LGHNA and CDR2 is YNFKEQ. The CDR3 nucleotides read TGTGCCAGCAGCCAAGACCTTTACGAGCAGTACTTC. Amino acid sequence: CASSQDLYEQYF.

The chain has TRBV9 and TRBJ1-3; D possibly corresponds to TRBD1 (6 bases). Germline V lookup: CDR1 SGDLS, CDR2 YYNGEE. Trimming removed 4 bases at V and 4 bases at J, with 12 bases between. CDR3 length: 14 residues. The CDR3: CASSLTGIGNTIYF. DNA for the CDR3: TGTGCCAGCAGCTTAACAGGGATCGGAAACACCATATATTTT.

The chain couples TRBV18 to TRBJ1-1; 7 nucleotides agree with TRBD1. V lost 0 bases to trimming and J lost 7 bases; unmatched junction nucleotides: 5. Germline-derived CDR1 and CDR2 are KGHSH and LQKENI. The CDR3 sequence is 14 residues long. The CDR3 loop is CASSPPGQPYEAFF. The CDR3 DNA reads as TGTGCCAGCTCACCACCGGGACAGCCTTATGAAGCTTTCTTT.

This sequence joins TRBV6-6 and TRBJ2-3, with TRBD2 matching 8 bases. The CDR3 is 16 amino acids. After removal of 2 bases from V and 3 bases from J, the junction contained 7 bases not matched to a gene. Germline loops: CDR1 MNHNY, CDR2 SVGAGI (reference sequence). The CDR3 loop is CASSYPSGSGTDTQYF. DNA for the CDR3: TGTGCCAGCAGTTACCCGAGCGGGAGCGGGACAGATACGCAGTATTTT.

This clone was recorded only once. The chain is built from TRBV5-5 and TRBJ1-1, with D maybe TRBD1 (5 bases). CDR1 and CDR2 (germline): SGHKS, YYEKEE (reference sequence). The V end was cut by 0 bases, the J end by 4 bases, with 16 bases between. This CDR3 has 16 residues. This chain's CDR3 is CASSLAGGGLGTEAFF. CDR3 DNA sequence: TGTGCCAGCAGCTTGGCCGGGGGAGGGCTTGGCACTGAAGCTTTCTTT. Supplemented by reference TRBV5-5 and TRBJ1-1, the full variable domain reads DAGVTQSPTHLIKTRGQQVTLRCSPISGHKSVSWYQQVLGQGPQFIFQYYEKEERGRGNFPDRFSARQFPNYSSELNVNALLLGDSALYLCASSLAGGGLGTEAFFGQGTRLTVV.

This chain uses TRBV4-3 with TRBJ2-2, with 9 bases matching TRBD1. Germline CDR1 reads LGHNA; CDR2 reads YSLEER. V lost 2 bases and J lost 7; bases outside the gene matches: 11. CDR3 length: 17 residues. This CDR3 reads CASSQHTGQGSIGELFF. The CDR3 coding sequence is TGCGCCAGCAGCCAACATACGGGACAGGGTTCTATCGGGGAGCTGTTTTTT.

This chain links TRBV4-1 with TRBJ1-4; possible D gene TRBD1, 5 bases. V lost 0 bases, J lost 9 bases, and 11 bases lay in between. The CDR3 is 14 residues long. CDR1 is MGHRA and CDR2 is YSYEKL in the germline V gene. This CDR3 is CASSQEAGYQKLFF. The CDR3 DNA follows: TGCGCCAGCAGCCAAGAGGCAGGGTACCAAAAACTGTTTTTT.

V gene TRBV10-2 combines with J gene TRBJ1-1; D gene unclear. Germline V gene data show CDR1 as WSHSY and CDR2 as SAAADI. With 5 bases removed from V and 0 bases from J, the gap between germline ends came to 10 bases. The CDR3 runs to 14 residues. CDR3 residues: CASSRSFLNTEAFF. CDR3 DNA sequence: TGCGCCAGCAGTCGGAGTTTCTTGAACACTGAAGCTTTCTTT.

This chain links TRBV2 with TRBJ1-4, with D uncertain. Germline V gene data show CDR1 as SNHLY and CDR2 as FYNNEI. The CDR3 is 16 amino acids. Trimming removed 3 bases at V and 8 bases at J, with 19 bases between. The CDR3 region is CASSDASPRAGEKLFF. In DNA, the CDR3 is TGTGCCAGCAGTGACGCCAGCCCAAGGGCGGGGGAAAAACTGTTTTTT.

The chain uses TRBV7-9 and TRBJ2-5; TRBD2 agrees at 13 bases. The CDR3 is 16 residues long. Germline loops: CDR1 SEHNR, CDR2 FQNEAQ (reference sequence). Germline trimming cut 5 bases from V and 3 bases from J; bases unmatched to any gene: 6. The CDR3 region is CASSTWTSGRKETQYF. CDR3 DNA sequence: TGTGCCAGCAGCACCTGGACTAGCGGGAGAAAAGAGACCCAGTACTTC.

The rearrangement joins TRBV5-1 to TRBJ2-3, with 7 bases lining up with TRBD1. This CDR3 is 15 amino acids long. The V and J ends lost 5 bases and 7 bases, in that order; junction bases with no gene match: 13. Germline CDR1 reads SGHRS; CDR2 reads YFSETQ. The CDR3 sequence is CASSQTNTGVNTQYF. The CDR3 DNA sequence: TGCGCCAGCAGTCAAACGAATACAGGGGTAAATACGCAGTATTTT.

This clone was seen only a few times. The chain has TRBV4-1 and TRBJ1-4; unclear D gene. Deletions cut 0 bases from V and 0 bases from J, with 11 bases between. CDR1 and CDR2 from the germline V gene are MGHRA and YSYEKL. This CDR3 comprises 17 residues. The CDR3 DNA is TGCGCCAGCAGCCAAGAGGGGAGGAGAGCAACTAATGAAAAACTGTTTTTT. Encoded protein: CASSQEGRRATNEKLFF.

The rearrangement joins TRBV30 to TRBJ2-3; weak D call: TRBD2 (6 bases). Trimming pared 0 bases from V and 2 bases from J, leaving 9 bases between. CDR3 length: 14 amino acids. The germline V gene has CDR1 GTSNPN and CDR2 SVGIG (reference sequence). CDR3 bases: TGTGCCTGGAGTGTGGGCGGGGACACAGATACGCAGTATTTT. This encodes CAWSVGGDTDTQYF.

The sample holds one count of this clone. In DNA form, the CDR3 reads TGTGCCAGCAGCCCATCTAACAGGAAAGCTTTCTTT. Translated: CASSPSNRKAFF. The gene calls are TRBV3-1 (or the pseudogene TRBV3-2) and TRBJ1-1; perhaps TRBD1 as D (5 bases). V lost 4 bases, J lost 9 bases, and 12 bases lay in between. CDR3 length: 12 amino acids. Germline V gene data show CDR1 as LGHDT and CDR2 as YNNKEL (reference sequence).

This sequence joins TRBV29-1 and TRBJ2-1; 8 nucleotides line up with TRBD1. Unmatched junction bases numbered 2, after V lost 3 bases and J lost 1 base. Germline CDR1 reads SQVTM; CDR2 reads ANQGSEA. This CDR3 spans 14 amino acids. The chain's CDR3 is CSVDRTGSYNEQFF. The DNA of the CDR3 is TGCAGCGTTGACCGGACAGGGTCCTACAATGAGCAGTTCTTC.

The gene calls are TRBV7-8 and TRBJ1-2, with D unclear. Germline CDR1 and CDR2: SGHVS and FQNEAQ. Trimming took off 5 bases at V and 6 bases at J, with 7 bases between the two ends. The CDR3 is 11 amino acids. The DNA for the CDR3 is TGTGCCAGCAGCCCCCAGGATGGCTACACCTTC. Residues: CASSPQDGYTF.

The V gene is TRBV2, the J gene TRBJ1-4; no firm D call. CDR3 size: 15 residues. CDR1 is SNHLY, CDR2 FYNNEI, per germline. V lost 8 bases, J lost 8 bases, and 21 bases lay in between. In DNA form, the CDR3 reads TGTGCCAGCCTCCTAGTGGGTCTCGAGGGAGAAAAACTGTTTTTT. Protein: CASLLVGLEGEKLFF.

The chain has TRBV19 and TRBJ2-2; the D gene is possibly TRBD1 (6 bases). Germline loops: CDR1 LNHDA, CDR2 SQIVND (reference sequence). The V end lost 4 bases, the J end lost 1 base, and 13 bases lay between the germline ends. The CDR3 is 16 residues long. Here the CDR3 reads CASSTRQAMNTGELFF. The CDR3 DNA sequence: TGTGCCAGTAGTACCAGACAGGCTATGAACACCGGGGAGCTGTTTTTT.